The 3 T cell receptor beta chains presented below share a single source sample, sequenced in a study of blood T cell repertoires in COVID-19 (dated by TCRdb to 2019 to 2021). Receptor amplification or capture employed the immunoSEQ multiplex PCR assay. TCRdb re-hosts the immuneACCESS table, in-frame sequences only. Its copies lack some clones; in the studies checked, an unresolved V gene accounts for under half of them, and the cause for the rest is not known. This sample has about 40,000 clones in its table, and roughly 80% of those were observed once. More than 2% of the sample is in the top ten clones. Specimen: peripheral blood. Receptors were obtained from a woman aged 55-69 years with acute or convalescent COVID-19.

This clone was detected only once. The chain couples TRBV6-1 to TRBJ2-6; D gene uncertain. CDR3 length: 17 residues. Germline values: CDR1 MNHNS, CDR2 SASEGT. V gave up 4 bases and J gave up 0 bases, with 13 bases separating them. CDR3 sequence reads: CASSVGRTNSGANVLTF. CDR3 sequence (DNA): TGTGCCAGCAGTGTTGGCAGAACGAACTCTGGGGCCAACGTCCTGACTTTC.

This sequence joins TRBV30 and TRBJ1-1, with D possibly matching TRBD1 (6 bases). The CDR3 extends over 14 amino acids. CDR1 and CDR2 from the germline V gene are GTSNPN and SVGIG (reference sequence). Trimming stripped 2 bases from V and 1 base from J, with 11 bases between. This CDR3 is CAWSPGHRNTEAFF. CDR3 nucleotides: TGTGCCTGGAGTCCGGGACACAGGAACACTGAAGCTTTCTTT.

This chain links TRBV30 with TRBJ2-1; 10 positions agree with TRBD2. Germline CDR1 GTSNPN, CDR2 SVGIG (reference sequence). The CDR3 sequence is 15 residues long. The J segment lost 8 bases and the V segment lost 0 bases, leaving 7 bases of the junction unmatched. Here the CDR3 DNA reads TGTGCCTGGAGTGTCCTAGCGGGAGCGTCCTATGAGCAGTTCTTC. It encodes CAWSVLAGASYEQFF.